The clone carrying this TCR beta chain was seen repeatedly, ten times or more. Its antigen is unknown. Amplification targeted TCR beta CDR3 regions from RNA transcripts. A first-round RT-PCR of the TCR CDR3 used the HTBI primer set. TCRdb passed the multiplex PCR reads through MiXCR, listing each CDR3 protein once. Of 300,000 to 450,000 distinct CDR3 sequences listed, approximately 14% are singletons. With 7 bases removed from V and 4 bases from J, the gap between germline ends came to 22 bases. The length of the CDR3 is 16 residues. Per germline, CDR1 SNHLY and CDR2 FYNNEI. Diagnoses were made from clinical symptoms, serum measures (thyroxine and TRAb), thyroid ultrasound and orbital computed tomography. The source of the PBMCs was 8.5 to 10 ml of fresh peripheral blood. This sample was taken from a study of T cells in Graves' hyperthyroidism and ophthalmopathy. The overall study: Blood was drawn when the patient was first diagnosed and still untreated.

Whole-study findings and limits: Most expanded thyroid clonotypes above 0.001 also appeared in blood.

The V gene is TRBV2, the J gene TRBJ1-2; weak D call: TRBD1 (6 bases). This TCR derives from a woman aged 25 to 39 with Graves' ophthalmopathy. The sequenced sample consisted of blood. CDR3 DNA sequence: TGTGCCAGCACCACCGGGACACCCTCAGGAGGCTATGGCTACACCTTC. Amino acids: CASTTGTPSGGYGYTF.